The entry that follows covers one T cell receptor beta chain sequence. No antigen is known for it. Germline V gene data show CDR1 as MNHEY and CDR2 as SVGAGI. This CDR3 region has 15 residues. With 0 bases clipped from V and 0 bases from J, the junction kept 1 base outside the gene matches. This entry belongs to a study of T cells in Graves' hyperthyroidism and ophthalmopathy. Findings of the study overall: Model predictions of ophthalmopathy came a median around 7.1 months before onset.

Researchers took RNA transcripts and amplified the TCR beta CDR3 regions from them. First-round RT-PCR targeting the TCR CDR3 was performed with the HTBI primer set. TCRdb redid the calling of the multiplex PCR reads with MiXCR, one entry per CDR3 protein. Here the sample spans about 760,000 distinct CDR3 sequences, approximately 36% being singletons. Sequenced input: blood. V usage is TRBV6-5 and J usage is TRBJ2-7, with 8 bases fitting TRBD2. The receptor was isolated from a woman in her forties with Graves' hyperthyroidism. The DNA of the CDR3 is TGTGCCAGCAGTTACTCCGGGGGGGACTCCTACGAGCAGTACTTC. This codes for CASSYSGGDSYEQYF.